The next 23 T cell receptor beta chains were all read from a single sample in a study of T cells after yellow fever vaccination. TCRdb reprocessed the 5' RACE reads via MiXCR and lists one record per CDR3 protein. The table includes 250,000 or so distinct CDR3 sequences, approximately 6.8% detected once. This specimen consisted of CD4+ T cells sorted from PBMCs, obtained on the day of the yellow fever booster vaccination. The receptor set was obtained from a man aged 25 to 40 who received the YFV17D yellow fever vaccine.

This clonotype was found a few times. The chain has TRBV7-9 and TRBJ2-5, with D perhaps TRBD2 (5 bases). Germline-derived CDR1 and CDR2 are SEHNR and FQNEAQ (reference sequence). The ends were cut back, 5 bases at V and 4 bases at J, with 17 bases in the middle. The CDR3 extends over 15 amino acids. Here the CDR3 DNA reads TGTGCCAGCAGCCTCCTACGGGTAGGGAGAGAGACCCAGTACTTC. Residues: CASSLLRVGRETQYF. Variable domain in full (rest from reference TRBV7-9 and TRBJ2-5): DTGVSQNPRHKITKRGQNVTFRCDPISEHNRLYWYRQTLGQGPEFLTYFQNEAQLEKSRLLSDRFSAERPKGSFSTLEIQRTEQGDSAMYLCASSLLRVGRETQYFGPGTRLLVL.

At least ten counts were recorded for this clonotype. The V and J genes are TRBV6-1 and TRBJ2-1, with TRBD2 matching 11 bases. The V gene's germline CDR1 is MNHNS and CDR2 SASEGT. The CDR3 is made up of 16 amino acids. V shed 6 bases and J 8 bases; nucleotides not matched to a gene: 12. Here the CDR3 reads CASSPPASGRFDEQFF. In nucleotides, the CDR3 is TGTGCCAGCAGCCCCCCGGCTAGCGGGAGGTTCGATGAGCAGTTCTTC.

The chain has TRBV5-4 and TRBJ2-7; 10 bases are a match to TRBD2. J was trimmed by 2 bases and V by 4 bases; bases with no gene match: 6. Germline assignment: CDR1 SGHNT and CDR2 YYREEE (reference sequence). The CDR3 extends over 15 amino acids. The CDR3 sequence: CASSLGTSVPYEQYF. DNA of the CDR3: TGTGCCAGCAGCCTCGGGACTAGCGTGCCCTACGAGCAGTACTTC.

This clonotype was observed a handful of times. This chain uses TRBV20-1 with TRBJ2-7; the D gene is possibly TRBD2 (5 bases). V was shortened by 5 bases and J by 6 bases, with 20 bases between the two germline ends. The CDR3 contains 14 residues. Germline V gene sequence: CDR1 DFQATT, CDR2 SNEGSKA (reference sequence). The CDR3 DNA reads TGCAGTGCTCGTGGGTCGGGGTTTAACGGCGAGCAGTACTTC. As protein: CSARGSGFNGEQYF.

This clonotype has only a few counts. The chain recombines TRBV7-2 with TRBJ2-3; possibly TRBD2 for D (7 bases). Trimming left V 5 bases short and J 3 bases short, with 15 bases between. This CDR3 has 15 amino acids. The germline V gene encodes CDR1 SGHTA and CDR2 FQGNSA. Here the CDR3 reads CASSPREGVTDTQYF. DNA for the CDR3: TGTGCCAGCAGCCCCAGGGAGGGGGTAACAGATACGCAGTATTTT.

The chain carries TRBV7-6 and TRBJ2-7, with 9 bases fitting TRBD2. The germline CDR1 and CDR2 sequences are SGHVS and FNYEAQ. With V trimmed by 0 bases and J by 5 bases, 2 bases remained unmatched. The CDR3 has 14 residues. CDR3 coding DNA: TGTGCCAGCAGCTTAGCTAGCGGGGGCGACGAGCAGTACTTC. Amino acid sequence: CASSLASGGDEQYF.

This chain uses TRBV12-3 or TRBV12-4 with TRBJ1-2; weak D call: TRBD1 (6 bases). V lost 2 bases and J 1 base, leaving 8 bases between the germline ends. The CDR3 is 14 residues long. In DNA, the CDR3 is TGTGCCAGCAGTTTAAGGACAGTTAACTATGGCTACACCTTC. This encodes CASSLRTVNYGYTF.

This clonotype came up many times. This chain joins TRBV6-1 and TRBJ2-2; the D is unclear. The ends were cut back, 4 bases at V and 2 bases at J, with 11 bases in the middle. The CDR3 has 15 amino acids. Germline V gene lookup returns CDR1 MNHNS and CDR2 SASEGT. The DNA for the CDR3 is TGTGCCAGCAGTGTTTCTGGTGTTAACACCGGGGAGCTGTTTTTT. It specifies CASSVSGVNTGELFF.

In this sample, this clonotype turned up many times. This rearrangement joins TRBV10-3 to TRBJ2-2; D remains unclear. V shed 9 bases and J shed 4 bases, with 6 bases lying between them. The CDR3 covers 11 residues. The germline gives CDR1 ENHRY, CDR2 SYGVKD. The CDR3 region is CAIQSTGELFF. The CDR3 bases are TGTGCCATACAGAGCACCGGGGAGCTGTTTTTT.

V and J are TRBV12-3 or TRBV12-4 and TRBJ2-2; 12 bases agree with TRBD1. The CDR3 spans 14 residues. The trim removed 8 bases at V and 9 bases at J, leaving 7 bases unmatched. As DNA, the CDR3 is TGTGCCAGCTCCCTCGGGACAGGGGGCAGGGAGCTGTTTTTT. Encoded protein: CASSLGTGGRELFF.

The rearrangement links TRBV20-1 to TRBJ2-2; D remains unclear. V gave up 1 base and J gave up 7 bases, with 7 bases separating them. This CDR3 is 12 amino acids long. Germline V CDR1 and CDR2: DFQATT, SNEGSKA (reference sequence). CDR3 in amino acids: CSARVTVGELFF. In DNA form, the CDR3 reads TGCAGTGCTAGAGTAACGGTCGGGGAGCTGTTTTTT.

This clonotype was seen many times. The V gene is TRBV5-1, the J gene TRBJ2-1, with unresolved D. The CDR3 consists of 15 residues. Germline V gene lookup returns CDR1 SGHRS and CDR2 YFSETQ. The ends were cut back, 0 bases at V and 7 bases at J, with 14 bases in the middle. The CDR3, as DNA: TGCGCCAGCAGCTTGGTGTCGGCACCAGAGAATGAGCAGTTCTTC. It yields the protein CASSLVSAPENEQFF.

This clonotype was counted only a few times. In DNA, the CDR3 is TGTGCCACCGCGACCGCGAACACCGGGGAGCTGTTTTTT. This codes for CATATANTGELFF. This chain links TRBV24-1 with TRBJ2-2; D not resolved. V dropped 9 bases and J dropped 0 bases, with 7 bases sitting between them. The CDR3 has 13 residues. Germline CDR1 is KGHDR and CDR2 is SFDVKD.

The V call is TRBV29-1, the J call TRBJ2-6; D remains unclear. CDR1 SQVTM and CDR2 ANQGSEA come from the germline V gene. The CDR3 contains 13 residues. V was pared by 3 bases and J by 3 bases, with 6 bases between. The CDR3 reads CSVEKHGANVLTF. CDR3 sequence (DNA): TGCAGCGTTGAGAAACATGGGGCCAACGTCCTGACTTTC. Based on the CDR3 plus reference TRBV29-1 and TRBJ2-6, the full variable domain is SAVISQKPSRDICQRGTSLTIQCQVDSQVTMMFWYRQQPGQSLTLIATANQGSEATYESGFVIDKFPISRPNLTFSTLTVSNMSPEDSSIYLCSVEKHGANVLTFGAGSRLTVL.

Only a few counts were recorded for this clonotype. The DNA of the CDR3 is TGTGCCAGCAGGCGTAGCGGGAGTTCTGGGGCCAACGTCCTGACTTTC. Its translation is CASRRSGSSGANVLTF. V gene TRBV27 combines with J gene TRBJ2-6; TRBD2 aligns across 9 bases. CDR1 and CDR2 from the germline V gene are MNHEY and SMNVEV (reference sequence). Trimming cost V 6 bases and J 1 base; bases outside gene matches: 4. The CDR3 is 16 residues long.

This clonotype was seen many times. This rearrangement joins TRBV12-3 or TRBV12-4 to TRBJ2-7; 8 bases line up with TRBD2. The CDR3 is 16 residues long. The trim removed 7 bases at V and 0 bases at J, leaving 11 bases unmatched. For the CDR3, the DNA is TGTGCCAGCACCCTATCCGCGGGGGGCCACTCCTACGAGCAGTACTTC. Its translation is CASTLSAGGHSYEQYF.

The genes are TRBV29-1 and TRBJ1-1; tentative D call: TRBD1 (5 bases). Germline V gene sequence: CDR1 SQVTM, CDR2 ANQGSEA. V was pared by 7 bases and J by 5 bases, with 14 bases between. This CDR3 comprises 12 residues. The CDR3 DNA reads TGCAGCGGTCTGCTGGGGGTAACTGAAGCTTTCTTT. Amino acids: CSGLLGVTEAFF. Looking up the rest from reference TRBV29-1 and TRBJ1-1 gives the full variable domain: SAVISQKPSRDICQRGTSLTIQCQVDSQVTMMFWYRQQPGQSLTLIATANQGSEATYESGFVIDKFPISRPNLTFSTLTVSNMSPEDSSIYLCSGLLGVTEAFFGQGTRLTVV.

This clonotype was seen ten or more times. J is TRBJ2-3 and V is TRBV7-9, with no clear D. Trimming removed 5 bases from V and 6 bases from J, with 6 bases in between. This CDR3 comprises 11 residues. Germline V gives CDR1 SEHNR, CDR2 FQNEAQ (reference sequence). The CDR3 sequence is CASSAQDTQYF. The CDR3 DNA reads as TGTGCCAGCAGCGCCCAGGATACGCAGTATTTT.

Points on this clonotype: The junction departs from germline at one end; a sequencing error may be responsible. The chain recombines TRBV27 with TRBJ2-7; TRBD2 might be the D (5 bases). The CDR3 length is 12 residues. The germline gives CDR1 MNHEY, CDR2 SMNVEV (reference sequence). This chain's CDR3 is CASSLTTKCSNF. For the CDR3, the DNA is TGTGCCAGCAGTTTAACGACTAAATGTTCGAACTTC.

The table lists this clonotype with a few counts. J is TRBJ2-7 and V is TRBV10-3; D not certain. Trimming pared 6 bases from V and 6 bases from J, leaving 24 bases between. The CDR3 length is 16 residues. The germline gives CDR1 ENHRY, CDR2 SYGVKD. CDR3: CAIRPHLRATAAEQYF. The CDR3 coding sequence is TGTGCCATCAGACCGCATTTGAGAGCGACTGCAGCCGAGCAGTACTTC.

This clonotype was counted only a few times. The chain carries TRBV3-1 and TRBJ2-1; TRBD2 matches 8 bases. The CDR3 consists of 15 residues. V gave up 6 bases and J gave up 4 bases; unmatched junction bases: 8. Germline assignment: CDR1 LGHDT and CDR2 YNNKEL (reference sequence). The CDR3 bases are TGTGCCAGCAGTCCGAATAGCGGGAAGTACAATGAGCAGTTCTTC. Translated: CASSPNSGKYNEQFF.

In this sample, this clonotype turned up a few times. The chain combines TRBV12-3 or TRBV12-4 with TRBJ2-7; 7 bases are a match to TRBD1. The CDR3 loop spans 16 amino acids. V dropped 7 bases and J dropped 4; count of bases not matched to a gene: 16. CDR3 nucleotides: TGTGCCAGCAACAGAGGGTACGAGACAGGGACGTACGAGCAGTACTTC. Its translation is CASNRGYETGTYEQYF.

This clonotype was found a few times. CDR3 region: CASSESLGGSPLHF. The DNA for the CDR3 is TGCGCCAGCAGTGAGTCTTTGGGAGGCTCACCCCTCCACTTT. The genes are TRBV10-2 and TRBJ1-6; D unresolved. Trimming pared 0 bases from V and 10 bases from J, leaving 10 bases between. This CDR3 comprises 14 residues. Germline CDR1 and CDR2: WSHSY and SAAADI.